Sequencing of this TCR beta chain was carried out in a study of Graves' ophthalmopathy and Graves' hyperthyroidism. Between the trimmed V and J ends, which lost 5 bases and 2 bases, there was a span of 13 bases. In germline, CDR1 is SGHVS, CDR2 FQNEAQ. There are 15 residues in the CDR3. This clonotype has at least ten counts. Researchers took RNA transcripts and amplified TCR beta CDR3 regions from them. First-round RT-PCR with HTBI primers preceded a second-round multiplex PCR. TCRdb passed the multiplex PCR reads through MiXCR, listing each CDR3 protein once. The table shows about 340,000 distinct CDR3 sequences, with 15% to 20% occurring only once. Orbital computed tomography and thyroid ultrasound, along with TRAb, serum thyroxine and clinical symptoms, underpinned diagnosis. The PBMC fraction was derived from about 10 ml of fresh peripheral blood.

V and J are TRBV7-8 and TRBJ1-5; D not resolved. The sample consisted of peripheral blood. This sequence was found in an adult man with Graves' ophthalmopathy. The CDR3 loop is CASSLGGYGNQPQHF. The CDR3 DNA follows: TGTGCCAGCAGCCTAGGAGGCTACGGCAATCAGCCCCAGCATTTT.